This T cell receptor beta chain appears in the sequencing data of a study of blood T cell repertoires in COVID-19. Study summary: Samples came from the United States, Italy and Spain, spanning acute and convalescent COVID-19.

This CDR3 comprises 18 residues. The V and J ends lost 4 bases and 2 bases, in that order; junction bases with no gene match: 14. Germline V lookup: CDR1 SEHNR, CDR2 FQNEAQ (reference sequence). Original handling: Estimation of nucleated cell counts relied on the amplification of reference gene primers. The table came from immunoSEQ multiplex PCR; TCRdb's copy has only in-frame clones and leaves some out. D and trimming come from the DNA, and the V and J calls and clone size come from that table. The sample holds over 200,000 clones, roughly 91% seen once. The sequenced material came from PBMCs or T cells enriched from blood (not recorded which). The chain employs TRBV7-9 and TRBJ2-3, with 8 positions matching TRBD2. The sequence was collected from a man aged 40-50 years who had recovered from COVID-19. DNA of the CDR3: TGTGCCAGCAGCTCGCCGGCAGAAGGACTAGCAGCCACAGATACGCAGTATTTT. It codes for CASSSPAEGLAATDTQYF.